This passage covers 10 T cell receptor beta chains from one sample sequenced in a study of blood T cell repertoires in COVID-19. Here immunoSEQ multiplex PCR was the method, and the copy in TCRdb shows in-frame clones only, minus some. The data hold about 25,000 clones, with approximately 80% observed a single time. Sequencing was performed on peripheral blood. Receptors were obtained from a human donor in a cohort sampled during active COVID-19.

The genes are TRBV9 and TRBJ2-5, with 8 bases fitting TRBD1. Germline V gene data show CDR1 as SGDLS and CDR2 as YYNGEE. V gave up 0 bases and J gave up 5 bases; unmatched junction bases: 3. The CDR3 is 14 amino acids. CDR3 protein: CASSVAGGQETQYF. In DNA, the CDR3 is TGTGCCAGCAGCGTAGCAGGGGGCCAGGAGACCCAGTACTTC.

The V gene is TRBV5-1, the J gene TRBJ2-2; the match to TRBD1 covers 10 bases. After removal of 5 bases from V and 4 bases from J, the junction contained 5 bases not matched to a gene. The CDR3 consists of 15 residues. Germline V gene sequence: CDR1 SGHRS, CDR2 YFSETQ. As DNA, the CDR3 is TGCGCCAGCAGTGACAGGGGGCCGGGCACCGGGGAGCTGTTTTTT. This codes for CASSDRGPGTGELFF.

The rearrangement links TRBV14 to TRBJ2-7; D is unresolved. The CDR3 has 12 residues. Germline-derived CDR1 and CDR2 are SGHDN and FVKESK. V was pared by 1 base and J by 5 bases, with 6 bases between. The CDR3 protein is CASSQVAHEQYF. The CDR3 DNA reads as TGTGCCAGCAGCCAAGTAGCCCACGAGCAGTACTTC.

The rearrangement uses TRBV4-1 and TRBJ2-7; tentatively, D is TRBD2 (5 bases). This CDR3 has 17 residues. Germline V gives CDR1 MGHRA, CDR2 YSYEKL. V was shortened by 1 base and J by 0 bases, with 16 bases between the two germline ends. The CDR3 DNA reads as TGCGCCAGCAGCCAAGGACCGGGAATCCGATCCTCCTACGAGCAGTACTTC. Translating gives CASSQGPGIRSSYEQYF.

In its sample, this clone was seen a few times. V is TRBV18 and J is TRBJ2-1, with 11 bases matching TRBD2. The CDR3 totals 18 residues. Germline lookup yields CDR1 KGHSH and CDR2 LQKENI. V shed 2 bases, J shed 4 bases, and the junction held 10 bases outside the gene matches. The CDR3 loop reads CASSPALLTSGRYNEQFF. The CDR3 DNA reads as TGTGCCAGCTCACCAGCCCTACTTACTAGCGGGAGATACAATGAGCAGTTCTTC.

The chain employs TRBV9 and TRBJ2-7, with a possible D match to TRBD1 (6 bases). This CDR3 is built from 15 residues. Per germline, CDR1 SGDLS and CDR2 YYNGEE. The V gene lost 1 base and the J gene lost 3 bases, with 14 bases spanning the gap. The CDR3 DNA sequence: TGTGCCAGCAGCGTAAGCCAGGGGTATATCTACGAGCAGTACTTC. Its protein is CASSVSQGYIYEQYF. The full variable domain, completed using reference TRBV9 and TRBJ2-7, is DSGVTQTPKHLITATGQRVTLRCSPRSGDLSVYWYQQSLDQGLQFLIQYYNGEERAKGNILERFSAQQFPDLHSELNLSSLELGDSALYFCASSVSQGYIYEQYFGPGTRLTVT.

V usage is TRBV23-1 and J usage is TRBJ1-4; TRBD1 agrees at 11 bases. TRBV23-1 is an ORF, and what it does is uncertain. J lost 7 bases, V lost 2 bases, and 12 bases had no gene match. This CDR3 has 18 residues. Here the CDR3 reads CASSQTNGQGAWGEKLFF. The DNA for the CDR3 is TGCGCCAGCAGTCAAACAAACGGACAGGGGGCTTGGGGTGAAAAACTGTTTTTT.

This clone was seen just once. As DNA, the CDR3 is TGTGCCAGCAGCTTAGGCACGGGATCAACTAATGAAAAACTGTTTTTT. Protein product: CASSLGTGSTNEKLFF. V and J are TRBV7-9 and TRBJ1-4; the D is unclear. Between the trimmed V and J ends, which lost 1 base and 0 bases, there was a span of 9 bases. Germline V gives CDR1 SEHNR, CDR2 FQNEAQ (reference sequence). The CDR3 length is 16 residues. The full variable domain, in which reference TRBV7-9 and TRBJ1-4 provide the parts outside the CDR3, is DTGVSQNPRHKITKRGQNVTFRCDPISEHNRLYWYRQTLGQGPEFLTYFQNEAQLEKSRLLSDRFSAERPKGSFSTLEIQRTEQGDSAMYLCASSLGTGSTNEKLFFGSGTQLSVL.

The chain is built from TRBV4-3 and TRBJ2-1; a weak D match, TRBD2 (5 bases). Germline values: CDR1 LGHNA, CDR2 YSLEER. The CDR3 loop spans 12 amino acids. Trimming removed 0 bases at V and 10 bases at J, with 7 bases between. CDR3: CASSQDRGEQFF. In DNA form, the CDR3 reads TGCGCCAGCAGCCAAGATCGCGGGGAGCAGTTCTTC.

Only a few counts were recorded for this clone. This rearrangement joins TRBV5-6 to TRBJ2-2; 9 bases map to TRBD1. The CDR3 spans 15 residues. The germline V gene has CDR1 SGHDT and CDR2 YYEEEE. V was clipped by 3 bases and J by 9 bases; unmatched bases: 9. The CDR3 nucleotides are TGTGCCAGCAGCTGGGGACAGGGAATCCCACGGGAGCTGTTTTTT. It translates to CASSWGQGIPRELFF. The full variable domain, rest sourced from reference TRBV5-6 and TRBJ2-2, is DAGVTQSPTHLIKTRGQQVTLRCSPKSGHDTVSWYQQALGQGPQFIFQYYEEEERQRGNFPDRFSGHQFPNYSSELNVNALLLGDSALYLCASSWGQGIPRELFFGEGSRLTVL.